These 17 T cell receptor beta chains came from one sample sequenced in a study of PD-1 blockade in classical Hodgkin lymphoma. The table came from immunoSEQ multiplex PCR; TCRdb's copy has only in-frame clones and leaves some out. The table shows 34,000 or so clones, with roughly 90% occurring only once. The time point: cycle 4 day 1 (C4D1), after less than 7 weeks of nivolumab. Every single patient, without exception, relapsed after autologous stem cell transplantation, and brentuximab vedotin exposure varied. By magnetic negative selection, CD4+ T cells were purified from thawed PBMCs. The sample in question was CD4+ T cells from blood, obtained before the fourth cycle of nivolumab. The origin of the receptors is a human donor with classical Hodgkin lymphoma.

The chain has TRBV5-6 and TRBJ2-1, with D possibly matching TRBD1 (6 bases). There are 12 residues in the CDR3. Trimming stripped 2 bases from V and 16 bases from J, with 16 bases between. Per germline, CDR1 SGHDT and CDR2 YYEEEE. Here the CDR3 reads CASSFSNRVKFF. For the CDR3, the DNA is TGTGCCAGCAGCTTCTCTAACAGGGTGAAATTCTTC.

J is TRBJ1-1 and V is TRBV2; D remains ambiguous. V lost 2 bases and J 10 bases, leaving 17 bases between the germline ends. CDR1 is SNHLY, CDR2 FYNNEI, per germline. This CDR3 spans 14 amino acids. The DNA for the CDR3 is TGTGCCAGCAGTGAATCTTCGGGCTCGCGGGGAGCTTTCTTT. The encoded protein is CASSESSGSRGAFF. Based on the CDR3 plus reference TRBV2 and TRBJ1-1, the full variable domain is EPEVTQTPSHQVTQMGQEVILRCVPISNHLYFYWYRQILGQKVEFLVSFYNNEISEKSEIFDDQFSVERPDGSNFTLKIRSTKLEDSAMYFCASSESSGSRGAFFGQGTRLTVV.

This clone was seen more than once but under ten times. This chain uses TRBV7-6 with TRBJ1-5; D ambiguous. The V gene lost 5 bases and the J gene lost 2 bases, with 7 bases spanning the gap. From germline, CDR1 is SGHVS and CDR2 FNYEAQ. The CDR3 covers 13 residues. The CDR3 sequence is CASSRDGNQPQHF. In DNA, the CDR3 is TGTGCCAGCAGCCGCGACGGCAATCAGCCCCAGCATTTT.

The chain couples TRBV4-1 to TRBJ1-5; 9 bases line up with TRBD1. The V gene end was trimmed by 4 bases and the J gene end by 0 bases; junction bases not matched to a gene: 7. Germline CDR1 and CDR2: MGHRA and YSYEKL. This CDR3 is 17 amino acids long. The chain's CDR3 is CASSPGTGLNSNQPQHF. In nucleotides, the CDR3 is TGCGCCAGCAGCCCCGGGACAGGGCTCAATAGCAATCAGCCCCAGCATTTT.

The chain recombines TRBV30 with TRBJ2-3; 10 bases map to TRBD2. V lost 6 bases and J lost 1; bases outside the gene matches: 4. The CDR3 has 14 amino acids. The germline V gene encodes CDR1 GTSNPN and CDR2 SVGIG (reference sequence). CDR3 amino acids: CACIAGGGTDTQYF. DNA of the CDR3: TGTGCCTGCATAGCGGGAGGCGGCACAGATACGCAGTATTTT. Full variable domain (outside the CDR3, taken from reference TRBV30 and TRBJ2-3): SQTIHQWPATLVQPVGSPLSLECTVEGTSNPNLYWYRQAAGRGLQLLFYSVGIGQISSEVPQNLSASRPQDRQFILSSKKLLLSDSGFYLCACIAGGGTDTQYFGPGTRLTVL.

V gene TRBV9 combines with J gene TRBJ2-3; perhaps TRBD2 as D (5 bases). This CDR3 has 15 residues. V dropped 3 bases and J dropped 0 bases, with 11 bases sitting between them. The germline V gene has CDR1 SGDLS and CDR2 YYNGEE. The CDR3 sequence is CASSDGLQSTDTQYF. CDR3 nucleotide sequence: TGTGCCAGCAGCGACGGACTTCAAAGCACAGATACGCAGTATTTT.

V gene TRBV18 combines with J gene TRBJ2-7; 9 nucleotides line up with TRBD2. The J segment lost 5 bases and the V segment lost 3 bases, leaving 20 bases of the junction unmatched. Germline-derived CDR1 and CDR2 are KGHSH and LQKENI. The CDR3 sequence is 19 residues long. CDR3 sequence (DNA): TGTGCCAGCTCACCGTCGACAGGGATTACCGGGACTAGCTTCGACGAGCAGTACTTC. Translating gives CASSPSTGITGTSFDEQYF.

The V and J genes are TRBV10-2 and TRBJ1-3; D gene unclear. Trimming removed 4 bases at V and 0 bases at J, with 1 base between. The CDR3 has 12 amino acids. Germline loops: CDR1 WSHSY, CDR2 SAAADI. CDR3 sequence reads: CASSVSGNTIYF. The CDR3 DNA is TGCGCCAGCAGTGTCTCTGGAAACACCATATATTTT.

This chain links TRBV9 with TRBJ1-4, with D possibly matching TRBD1 (6 bases). The germline gives CDR1 SGDLS, CDR2 YYNGEE. The CDR3 extends over 14 amino acids. V was cut by 0 bases and J by 8 bases, with 11 bases left in between. The CDR3 loop is CASSVGGGREKLFF. CDR3 bases: TGTGCCAGCAGCGTAGGAGGGGGAAGGGAAAAACTGTTTTTT.

V usage is TRBV6-1 and J usage is TRBJ2-7, with D possibly TRBD2 on 5 matching bases. The CDR3 has 14 amino acids. V lost 5 bases to trimming and J lost 4 bases, with 15 bases between them. Germline CDR1 MNHNS, CDR2 SASEGT. The DNA for the CDR3 is TGTGCCAGCAGTCTGTCCGCGGCGGGTTACGAGCAGTACTTC. Protein product: CASSLSAAGYEQYF.

The chain combines TRBV30 with TRBJ2-5; possibly TRBD1 for D (6 bases). The length of the CDR3 is 13 residues. The V gene's germline CDR1 is GTSNPN and CDR2 SVGIG (reference sequence). Trimming removed 2 bases from V and 5 bases from J, with 12 bases in between. CDR3 amino acids: CAWSPTGRETQYF. DNA of the CDR3: TGTGCCTGGAGTCCGACAGGTCGGGAGACCCAGTACTTC.

The CDR3, as DNA: TGTGCCAGCAGTTATGGGCAGCGACTACTTGAAGCTTTCTTT. Encoded protein: CASSYGQRLLEAFF. The chain couples TRBV6-6 to TRBJ1-1, with no clear D. Germline V gene sequence: CDR1 MNHNY, CDR2 SVGAGI (reference sequence). With 3 bases removed from V and 7 bases from J, the gap between germline ends came to 15 bases. The CDR3 sequence is 14 residues long.

The chain recombines TRBV5-1 with TRBJ2-3; D may match TRBD1 or TRBD2 (6 bases each). The CDR3 consists of 15 residues. Germline assignment: CDR1 SGHRS and CDR2 YFSETQ. The V end lost 0 bases, the J end lost 5 bases, and 13 bases lay between the germline ends. CDR3 loop: CASSLEAGEVDTQYF. CDR3 nucleotides: TGCGCCAGCAGCTTGGAGGCAGGGGAGGTAGATACGCAGTATTTT.

The rearrangement uses TRBV30 and TRBJ2-1; no clear D. The CDR3 runs to 13 residues. Germline V gene lookup returns CDR1 GTSNPN and CDR2 SVGIG (reference sequence). Trimming took 2 bases from V and 0 from J, leaving 5 bases between them. CDR3 nucleotides: TGTGCCTGGAGTCCGGGCTCCTACAATGAGCAGTTCTTC. This translates into CAWSPGSYNEQFF. Full variable domain (outside the CDR3, taken from reference TRBV30 and TRBJ2-1): SQTIHQWPATLVQPVGSPLSLECTVEGTSNPNLYWYRQAAGRGLQLLFYSVGIGQISSEVPQNLSASRPQDRQFILSSKKLLLSDSGFYLCAWSPGSYNEQFFGPGTRLTVL.

This chain joins TRBV6-5 and TRBJ1-1; D not certain. The ends were cut back, 4 bases at V and 4 bases at J, with 16 bases in the middle. Germline values: CDR1 MNHEY, CDR2 SVGAGI. The CDR3 runs to 15 residues. CDR3: CASSLSAAGFTEAFF. The CDR3 DNA is TGTGCCAGCAGTTTATCCGCGGCCGGGTTCACTGAAGCTTTCTTT.

This sequence joins TRBV11-2 and TRBJ2-2; 7 bases are a match to TRBD2. This CDR3 is 16 amino acids long. Germline V lookup: CDR1 SGHAT, CDR2 FQNNGV. Trimming at V came to 2 bases and at J to 8 bases, leaving 11 bases not matched to a gene. CDR3 sequence reads: CASSLLAGEGWGELFF. CDR3 sequence (DNA): TGTGCCAGCAGCTTACTGGCGGGAGAGGGTTGGGGGGAGCTGTTTTTT.

V usage is TRBV18 and J usage is TRBJ2-7; D might be TRBD2 (6 bases). The CDR3 has 15 amino acids. The germline gives CDR1 KGHSH, CDR2 LQKENI. Between the trimmed V and J ends, which lost 6 bases and 5 bases, there was a span of 20 bases. CDR3 DNA sequence: TGTGCCAGCTCTCGGGTAGCGGCAGGCCACGACGAGCAGTACTTC. Translating gives CASSRVAAGHDEQYF.